The 13 T cell receptor beta chains given below trace back to one sample, sequenced in a study of CD8 T cells in ankylosing spondylitis. TCRdb recomputed calls from the 5' RACE reads with MiXCR, one row per CDR3 protein. The data contain about 240,000 distinct CDR3 sequences, 9.5% to 12% of them seen just once; the ten biggest clones take up approximately 6.6%. The sample taken for sequencing was blood, either unsorted or a sorted T cell fraction (not recorded which). The receptors come from a male donor with ankylosing spondylitis or in good health (not recorded which).

This clonotype was picked up many times. The chain uses TRBV27 and TRBJ2-1; 7 nucleotides agree with TRBD1. Germline V gene sequence: CDR1 MNHEY, CDR2 SMNVEV (reference sequence). V gave up 7 bases and J gave up 5 bases; unmatched junction bases: 8. This CDR3 spans 14 amino acids. CDR3 DNA sequence: TGTGCCAGCATGGAACAGGGGTTCCACAATGAGCAGTTCTTC. It is translated as CASMEQGFHNEQFF.

This clonotype was seen many times. The chain joins TRBV20-1 to TRBJ2-5, with TRBD1 matching 7 bases. Germline lookup yields CDR1 DFQATT and CDR2 SNEGSKA (reference sequence). The CDR3 loop spans 13 amino acids. J gave up 1 base and V 6 bases, and 5 bases lay outside the gene matches. In nucleotides, the CDR3 is TGCAGTGCACTCCGGGACAGCCAAGAGACCCAGTACTTC. It encodes CSALRDSQETQYF.

This chain joins TRBV28 and TRBJ2-3; 8 nucleotides line up with TRBD1. Per the germline V gene, CDR1 is MDHEN and CDR2 is SYDVKM. The CDR3 covers 16 residues. Germline trimming cut 3 bases from V and 4 bases from J; bases unmatched to any gene: 9. The CDR3 reads CASSLSPPQGADTQYF. CDR3 coding DNA: TGTGCCAGCAGTTTGTCCCCCCCACAGGGGGCAGATACGCAGTATTTT.

This clonotype was seen repeatedly, ten times or more. The chain couples TRBV20-1 to TRBJ1-1, with TRBD1 as a possible D gene (6 bases). The germline V gene has CDR1 DFQATT and CDR2 SNEGSKA (reference sequence). This CDR3 region has 14 residues. Trimming pared 0 bases from V and 3 bases from J, leaving 11 bases between. The CDR3 here is CSARDYRGHTEAFF. CDR3 DNA sequence: TGCAGTGCTAGAGATTACCGGGGGCACACTGAAGCTTTCTTT.

This clonotype was observed many times. The chain couples TRBV5-1 to TRBJ2-1; D remains ambiguous. Germline lookup yields CDR1 SGHRS and CDR2 YFSETQ. The CDR3 length is 15 residues. Trimming removed 0 bases from V and 1 base from J, with 8 bases in between. The CDR3 bases are TGCGCCAGCAGCTTGGATACTCCGTCCTACAATGAGCAGTTCTTC. Its protein is CASSLDTPSYNEQFF. Drawing the rest from reference TRBV5-1 and TRBJ2-1, the complete variable domain is KAGVTQTPRYLIKTRGQQVTLSCSPISGHRSVSWYQQTPGQGLQFLFEYFSETQRNKGNFPGRFSGRQFSNSRSEMNVSTLELGDSALYLCASSLDTPSYNEQFFGPGTRLTVL.

For this clonotype: A clone one base away is much larger, so this may be a read error. The J gene is TRBJ2-5, the V gene TRBV7-9; possible D gene TRBD1, 5 bases. Germline assignment: CDR1 SEHNR and CDR2 FQNEAQ (reference sequence). This CDR3 is 13 amino acids long. For the CDR3, the DNA is TGTGCCAGCAGCTTAGGGACACCGGAGATCCAGTACTTC. This translates into CASSLGTPEIQYF. Based on the CDR3 plus reference TRBV7-9 and TRBJ2-5, the full variable domain is DTGVSQNPRHKITKRGQNVTFRCDPISEHNRLYWYRQTLGQGPEFLTYFQNEAQLEKSRLLSDRFSAERPKGSFSTLEIQRTEQGDSAMYLCASSLGTPEIQYFGPGTRLLVL.

This clonotype has at least ten counts. V is TRBV5-1 and J is TRBJ2-2; 7 bases are shared with TRBD1. The junction had 7 bases not matched to a gene; V was cut back by 2 bases and J by 6 bases. Looked up from germline, CDR1 is SGHRS and CDR2 is YFSETQ. The CDR3 contains 15 residues. The CDR3 DNA reads TGCGCCAGCAGCTTAAGGACAGGTGATCCCGGGGAGCTGTTTTTT. This codes for CASSLRTGDPGELFF.

This clonotype was counted many times. The V and J genes are TRBV20-1 and TRBJ1-2, with D unresolved. There are 14 residues in the CDR3. Trimming cost V 3 bases and J 1 base, with 12 bases left between them. Germline assignment: CDR1 DFQATT and CDR2 SNEGSKA (reference sequence). CDR3 sequence: CSARVSAVNYGYTF. CDR3 DNA sequence: TGCAGTGCTAGGGTGTCAGCGGTTAACTATGGCTACACCTTC.

This clonotype has just a few counts. The V call is TRBV18, the J call TRBJ1-1, with TRBD1 as a possible D gene (6 bases). The CDR3 is made up of 15 amino acids. V lost 3 bases to trimming and J lost 0 bases, with 11 bases between them. Germline CDR1 and CDR2: KGHSH and LQKENI. CDR3 loop: CASSPRTAMNTEAFF. In nucleotides, the CDR3 is TGTGCCAGCTCACCCAGGACAGCTATGAACACTGAAGCTTTCTTT.

A few counts support this clonotype. V is TRBV5-1 and J is TRBJ2-7; D is perhaps TRBD2 (5 bases). The V and J ends lost 3 bases and 0 bases respectively, with 13 bases between them. The CDR3 extends over 15 amino acids. CDR1 is SGHRS and CDR2 is YFSETQ in the germline V gene. CDR3: CASSSGLSSSYEQYF. CDR3 DNA: TGCGCCAGCAGCTCAGGACTCTCGAGCTCCTACGAGCAGTACTTC.

This clonotype has only a few counts. The J gene is TRBJ2-3, the V gene TRBV6-1, with 8 positions matching TRBD2. This CDR3 has 18 residues. V lost 6 bases to trimming and J lost 1 base; unmatched junction nucleotides: 15. Germline V gene lookup returns CDR1 MNHNS and CDR2 SASEGT. As DNA, the CDR3 is TGTGCCAGCAGCGGGGGGGCTGGAGGTGTGGCTGGCACAGATACGCAGTATTTT. Translation gives CASSGGAGGVAGTDTQYF.

This clonotype was detected many times. CDR3 DNA: TGTGCCAGCAGTTTTGACACCTACAATGAGCAGTTCTTC. It translates to CASSFDTYNEQFF. The genes are TRBV12-3 or TRBV12-4 and TRBJ2-1; D gene unclear. V lost 3 bases and J lost 2, with 5 bases in between. This CDR3 has 13 amino acids.

This clonotype was counted ten times or more. The V and J genes are TRBV20-1 and TRBJ1-2; a possible D gene is TRBD1 (6 bases). Between the trimmed V and J ends, which lost 1 base and 4 bases, there was a span of 19 bases. CDR1 is DFQATT and CDR2 is SNEGSKA in the germline V gene (reference sequence). The CDR3 covers 16 residues. The CDR3 DNA is TGCAGTGCTAGAGGGCACCCCTCGGACAGCTCCTATGGCTACACCTTC. Encoded protein: CSARGHPSDSSYGYTF.